Sequencing of this T cell receptor (beta chain) was carried out in a study of blood T cell repertoires in COVID-19. Study details: Donors in the United States, Italy and Spain gave samples during acute or convalescent COVID-19. Sources were T cells, B-cell-depleted T cells, or PBMCs; the material itself was cDNA or gDNA.

The CDR3 contains 14 residues. Losses at the gene ends were 3 bases for V and 5 bases for J; bases not matched to a gene: 4. Germline V gene sequence: CDR1 MNHEY, CDR2 SMNVEV (reference sequence). Authors' methods: Estimation of nucleated cell counts relied on the amplification of reference gene primers. Clones were read by immunoSEQ multiplex PCR, and TCRdb kept only the in-frame ones, dropping some. The V and J calls and the clone size are those of that table, but D and trimming were determined from the DNA. The table records 260,000 or so clones, nearly 85% of them present only once. Input material: peripheral blood. This clonotype originated in a human donor in a cohort sampled during active COVID-19. This chain joins TRBV27 and TRBJ2-3; TRBD1 matches at 8 bases. CDR3: CASSFGQGKDTQYF. CDR3 coding DNA: TGTGCCAGCAGTTTCGGACAGGGCAAAGATACGCAGTATTTT.